This TCR beta chain was captured in a study of T cell changes during pregnancy in multiple sclerosis. This CDR3 region has 18 residues. Germline V gives CDR1 LNHDA, CDR2 SQIVND (reference sequence). Between the trimmed V and J ends, which lost 6 bases and 0 bases, there was a span of 20 bases. Here immunoSEQ multiplex PCR was the method, and the copy in TCRdb shows in-frame clones only, minus some. This repertoire shows some 99,000 clones, about 92% found once; its top ten account for about 2.3%. This TCR was sampled from a female donor in good health, enrolled as a control in a pregnancy study. V and J are TRBV19 and TRBJ1-4, with a tentative D call TRBD1 (6 bases). The sample was peripheral blood, taken after pregnancy. The CDR3 DNA reads as TGTGCCAGTAGCCCTACACGGGGGGGCCTTGCAACTAATGAAAAACTGTTTTTT. Residues: CASSPTRGGLATNEKLFF.